This T cell receptor beta chain came from a study of blood T cell repertoires in COVID-19. Only one count was recorded for this clone. Clones were read by immunoSEQ multiplex PCR, and TCRdb kept only the in-frame ones, dropping some. The table shows approximately 300,000 clones, with around 85% occurring only once. V lost 5 bases and J lost 5; bases outside the gene matches: 6. The germline V gene has CDR1 LNHDA and CDR2 SQIVND (reference sequence). The CDR3 is 14 residues long. The genes are TRBV19 and TRBJ1-1; 9 nucleotides agree with TRBD1. This TCR was sampled from a human donor with COVID-19, enrolled during active disease. The donor label of this sample is uncertain. Sequenced input: peripheral blood. CDR3 sequence reads: CASSGGQGWTEAFF. In DNA, the CDR3 is TGTGCCAGTAGTGGAGGACAGGGGTGGACTGAAGCTTTCTTT.